The TCR beta chain under discussion was sequenced for a study of cytomegalovirus exposure and HLA in healthy donors. General observations from the study: In a later analysis, compared with equally common non-associated chains, HLA-associated beta chains were more expanded. Earlier findings revealed that most TCR beta V segments proved productive either about 90% or about 30% of the time.

As to this clone: Antigen: not known.

Primers: 60 Vbeta forward and 13 Jbeta reverse. TCRdb's copy holds only in-frame clones and misses some; the assay was immunoSEQ multiplex PCR. The sample has around 150,000 clones; about 79% are singletons. Germline CDR1 and CDR2: SQVTM and ANQGSEA. The CDR3 is 13 residues long. With 4 bases removed from V and 6 bases from J, the gap between germline ends came to 12 bases. The chain combines TRBV29-1 with TRBJ2-2; maybe TRBD1 (5 bases). The receptor was derived from a man in his fifties or sixties in good health and CMV-seropositive. Sequenced input: PBMCs. CDR3 DNA: TGCAGCGTTGTCGCCAGGGCGGCCGGGGAGCTGTTTTTT. It encodes CSVVARAAGELFF.